These 28 T cell receptor beta chains were all obtained from the same sample, sequenced in a study of blood T cells in healthy people across ages. A second PCR, run for roughly 7 to 11 cycles, used a sample-barcoded 5' primer plus a J-beta primer mix. TCRdb re-called the 5' RACE reads with MiXCR, one entry per CDR3 protein. Of over a million distinct CDR3 sequences in the sample, more than 35% are singletons; the top ten hold around 18%. Sequenced input: blood. Every receptor here comes from a woman aged 55-69 years in good health.

The J gene is TRBJ2-1, the V gene TRBV6-2 or TRBV6-3; 15 bases agree with TRBD2. The CDR3 has 16 amino acids. Germline V gives CDR1 MNHEY, CDR2 SVGEGT. After removal of 7 bases from V and 7 bases from J, the junction contained 8 bases not matched to a gene. The DNA for the CDR3 is TGTGCCAGCAAACTACTCGGACTAGCGGGAGGGAATGAGCAGTTCTTC. Its protein product is CASKLLGLAGGNEQFF.

The V call is TRBV4-1, the J call TRBJ2-7, with 9 bases fitting TRBD2. This CDR3 contains 17 residues. The germline gives CDR1 MGHRA, CDR2 YSYEKL. Trimming cost V 0 bases and J 5 bases; bases outside gene matches: 11. This CDR3 reads CASSQEEGRREGHEQYF. Here the CDR3 DNA reads TGCGCCAGCAGCCAAGAAGAGGGGCGGCGGGAGGGCCACGAGCAGTACTTC.

This clonotype has more than one count but fewer than ten. V usage is TRBV28 and J usage is TRBJ2-6; D is possibly TRBD2 (6 bases). The V end lost 4 bases, the J end lost 6 bases, and 19 bases lay between the germline ends. Germline-derived CDR1 and CDR2 are MDHEN and SYDVKM. The CDR3 has 17 amino acids. The CDR3 DNA reads TGTGCCAGCAGTTCGCCGGGACTCCAGACTGCGGCCAACGTCCTGACTTTC. Protein sequence: CASSSPGLQTAANVLTF.

This chain links TRBV4-1 with TRBJ2-1; 8 bases align to TRBD2. With V trimmed by 2 bases and J by 6 bases, 3 bases remained unmatched. This CDR3 spans 14 amino acids. Germline values: CDR1 MGHRA, CDR2 YSYEKL. CDR3 region: CASSQPTSVNEQFF. CDR3 in DNA: TGCGCCAGCAGCCAACCGACTAGCGTCAATGAGCAGTTCTTC.

The chain links TRBV6-6 to TRBJ2-2; no clear D gene. The CDR3 totals 13 residues. Germline V CDR1 and CDR2: MNHNY, SVGAGI (reference sequence). Trimming shortened V by 6 bases and J by 0 bases, and 5 bases separated the two germline ends. The CDR3 nucleotides are TGTGCCAGCAGGCTTTCGAACACCGGGGAGCTGTTTTTT. Encoded protein: CASRLSNTGELFF.

The V gene is TRBV11-2, the J gene TRBJ2-7, with D perhaps TRBD1 or TRBD2 (5 bases each). Germline V lookup: CDR1 SGHAT, CDR2 FQNNGV. With 5 bases removed from V and 1 base from J, the gap between germline ends came to 24 bases. The CDR3 is 18 amino acids. CDR3 sequence: CASSPWVPGPGVSYEQYF. CDR3 nucleotide sequence: TGTGCCAGCAGCCCCTGGGTACCGGGACCAGGAGTTTCCTACGAGCAGTACTTC. The full variable domain, completed using reference TRBV11-2 and TRBJ2-7, is EAGVAQSPRYKIIEKRQSVAFWCNPISGHATLYWYQQILGQGPKLLIQFQNNGVVDDSQLPKDRFSAERLKGVDSTLKIQPAKLEDSAVYLCASSPWVPGPGVSYEQYFGPGTRLTVT.

This clonotype was detected only once. The rearrangement uses TRBV6-1 and TRBJ2-7, with TRBD1 identical over 7 bases. J was trimmed by 0 bases and V by 4 bases; bases with no gene match: 9. CDR1 and CDR2 from the germline V gene are MNHNS and SASEGT. This CDR3 is 16 amino acids long. CDR3: CASSARDSKTSYEQYF. The CDR3 DNA sequence: TGTGCCAGCAGTGCCCGGGACAGTAAAACCTCCTACGAGCAGTACTTC.

The chain joins TRBV10-3 to TRBJ1-5; D is undetermined. Trimming removed 7 bases from V and 1 base from J, with 8 bases in between. Germline V gene sequence: CDR1 ENHRY, CDR2 SYGVKD. The CDR3 runs 13 residues. CDR3 residues: CAITRGSNQPQHF. In DNA, the CDR3 is TGTGCCATCACGCGGGGAAGCAATCAGCCCCAGCATTTT.

The chain employs TRBV9 and TRBJ2-5; 9 bases line up with TRBD2. Germline lookup yields CDR1 SGDLS and CDR2 YYNGEE. V gave up 0 bases and J gave up 2 bases; unmatched junction bases: 23. The CDR3 totals 22 residues. The CDR3 region is CASSVGPKTMASGTVGQETQYF. The CDR3 nucleotides are TGTGCCAGCAGCGTAGGGCCCAAGACTATGGCTAGCGGGACCGTGGGGCAAGAGACCCAGTACTTC.

The chain is built from TRBV11-2 and TRBJ2-1; D is ambiguous. The germline V gene has CDR1 SGHAT and CDR2 FQNNGV. Trimming stripped 4 bases from V and 8 bases from J, with 21 bases between. This CDR3 comprises 16 residues. The CDR3 is CASSSSPTRLIDEQFF. CDR3 coding DNA: TGTGCCAGCAGCTCGTCCCCTACCCGCCTAATTGATGAGCAGTTCTTC.

This clonotype was seen only once. This chain connects TRBV15 to TRBJ2-1, with D possibly matching TRBD2 (6 bases). The V gene lost 8 bases and the J gene lost 4 bases, with 18 bases spanning the gap. Germline loops: CDR1 LNHNV, CDR2 YYDKDF (reference sequence). CDR3 size: 15 residues. For the CDR3, the DNA is TGTGCCACCGGCGCGCAATGGGGGACTTACAATGAGCAGTTCTTC. Encoded protein: CATGAQWGTYNEQFF. Based on the CDR3 plus reference TRBV15 and TRBJ2-1, the full variable domain is DAMVIQNPRYQVTQFGKPVTLSCSQTLNHNVMYWYQQKSSQAPKLLFHYYDKDFNNEADTPDNFQSRRPNTSFCFLDIRSPGLGDTAMYLCATGAQWGTYNEQFFGPGTRLTVL.

This clonotype was recorded at least ten times. Mismatch with germline at one junction end may stem from a read error. J is TRBJ2-1 and V is TRBV5-1, with 13 nucleotides matching TRBD2. This CDR3 has 15 amino acids. The germline CDR1 and CDR2 sequences are SGHRS and YFSETQ. The CDR3 DNA sequence: TGTGCCAGCAGCCCGGGACTAGCGGGGTACAATGAGCAGTTCTTC. Residues: CASSPGLAGYNEQFF.

This clonotype has more than one count but fewer than ten. The V gene is TRBV5-1, the J gene TRBJ1-2; 7 bases match TRBD1. Per germline, CDR1 SGHRS and CDR2 YFSETQ. Trimming removed 0 bases from V and 4 bases from J; junction bases left unmatched: 12. CDR3 length equals 17 residues. The CDR3 DNA reads as TGCGCCAGCAGCTTGGGAGCGGGACAGCGTAGGAGCTATGGCTACACCTTC. Encoded protein: CASSLGAGQRRSYGYTF.

The J gene is TRBJ2-1, the V gene TRBV29-1, with D uncertain. V was clipped by 5 bases and J by 8 bases, with 13 bases between them. This CDR3 comprises 12 residues. Looked up from germline, CDR1 is SQVTM and CDR2 is ANQGSEA. The CDR3: CSVSPPGDEQFF. As DNA, the CDR3 is TGCAGCGTTTCCCCACCCGGAGATGAGCAGTTCTTC.

This sequence joins TRBV12-3 or TRBV12-4 and TRBJ2-1; 11 bases are shared with TRBD2. The V gene end was trimmed by 6 bases and the J gene end by 12 bases; junction bases not matched to a gene: 13. The CDR3 runs 15 residues. The CDR3 here is CASSSGTSGPIGQFF. The CDR3 DNA reads TGTGCCAGCAGCTCCGGGACTAGCGGTCCGATTGGGCAGTTCTTC.

This clonotype has just a few counts. The J gene is TRBJ2-7, the V gene TRBV7-9; 7 nucleotides align to TRBD2. CDR1 is SEHNR, CDR2 FQNEAQ, per germline (reference sequence). The junction had 14 bases not matched to a gene; V was cut back by 0 bases and J by 3 bases. The CDR3 has 18 residues. The DNA for the CDR3 is TGTGCCAGCAGCTTAGCCCTAGGACTAGTGGGGCCCTTCTACGAGCAGTACTTC. Translated, it gives CASSLALGLVGPFYEQYF.

The rearrangement uses TRBV27 and TRBJ2-3; D possibly corresponds to TRBD2 (5 bases). CDR3 length equals 14 residues. Deletions cut 6 bases from V and 3 bases from J, with 13 bases between. The V gene's germline CDR1 is MNHEY and CDR2 SMNVEV (reference sequence). CDR3: CASSFSAGTDTQYF. The CDR3 nucleotides are TGTGCCAGCAGCTTTAGCGCTGGAACAGATACGCAGTATTTT.

The V gene is TRBV5-4, the J gene TRBJ2-2; 7 positions agree with TRBD2. The CDR3 is 15 amino acids. V was pared by 2 bases and J by 8 bases, with 9 bases of the junction left unmatched. Looked up from germline, CDR1 is SGHNT and CDR2 is YYREEE (reference sequence). CDR3 bases: TGTGCCAGCAGCTTCGGGACTATCAACCGGGGGGAGCTGTTTTTT. Translation gives CASSFGTINRGELFF.

J is TRBJ1-4 and V is TRBV14; D unresolved. V was cut by 0 bases and J by 6 bases, with 14 bases left in between. The germline V gene has CDR1 SGHDN and CDR2 FVKESK. CDR3 length equals 16 residues. The CDR3 coding sequence is TGTGCCAGCAGCCAAGACTGGGGAGGGCGGGATGAAAAACTGTTTTTT. Encoded protein: CASSQDWGGRDEKLFF. The variable domain in full, completed from reference TRBV14 and TRBJ1-4, reads EAGVTQFPSHSVIEKGQTVTLRCDPISGHDNLYWYRRVMGKEIKFLLHFVKESKQDESGMPNNRFLAERTGGTYSTLKVQPAELEDSGVYFCASSQDWGGRDEKLFFGSGTQLSVL.

In its sample, this clonotype was seen a few times. The chain joins TRBV4-1 to TRBJ2-3; D might be TRBD2 (5 bases). Germline V gene sequence: CDR1 MGHRA, CDR2 YSYEKL. This CDR3 contains 15 residues. With 4 bases removed from V and 6 bases from J, the gap between germline ends came to 17 bases. The CDR3 DNA sequence: TGCGCCAGCAGCCGGGCAGCTCTCAGCGGTGATACGCAGTATTTT. This encodes CASSRAALSGDTQYF.

The rearrangement joins TRBV7-6 to TRBJ2-7, with D unresolved. The germline V gene encodes CDR1 SGHVS and CDR2 FNYEAQ. V dropped 5 bases and J dropped 3 bases, with 11 bases sitting between them. This CDR3 spans 13 amino acids. CDR3 sequence (DNA): TGTGCCAGCAGCCAGTACGCCAGCTACGAGCAGTACTTC. As protein: CASSQYASYEQYF.

V usage is TRBV3-1 and J usage is TRBJ2-7; 11 bases fit TRBD2. Trimming at V came to 0 bases and at J to 2 bases, leaving 6 bases not matched to a gene. The CDR3 spans 17 residues. Germline V gene data show CDR1 as LGHDT and CDR2 as YNNKEL (reference sequence). CDR3 protein: CASSQEPSGRHPYEQYF. CDR3 in DNA: TGTGCCAGCAGCCAAGAGCCTAGCGGGAGGCATCCCTACGAGCAGTACTTC.

In this sample, this clonotype turned up a few times. J is TRBJ2-5 and V is TRBV5-6, with D tentatively TRBD1 or TRBD2 (6 bases each). Germline V lookup: CDR1 SGHDT, CDR2 YYEEEE. V was cut by 1 base and J by 0 bases, with 16 bases left in between. This CDR3 spans 17 amino acids. CDR3 region: CASSLMEGDLYQETQYF. The CDR3 DNA reads TGTGCCAGCAGCTTGATGGAGGGGGACTTGTACCAAGAGACCCAGTACTTC.

The count of this clonotype is one. The CDR3 region has the DNA TGTGCTAGTGGTTTTGGAATTACAGGAAGCTCCTACAATGAGCAGTTCTTC. It codes for CASGFGITGSSYNEQFF. The chain is built from TRBV12-5 and TRBJ2-1; D perhaps matches TRBD1 (5 bases). The CDR3 length is 17 residues. Trimming pared 3 bases from V and 0 bases from J, leaving 15 bases between. Germline lookup yields CDR1 LGHNT and CDR2 FRNRAP.

This clonotype has a handful of counts. The rearrangement joins TRBV29-1 to TRBJ2-7; TRBD2 might be the D (6 bases). The V gene's germline CDR1 is SQVTM and CDR2 ANQGSEA. With 6 bases removed from V and 6 bases from J, the gap between germline ends came to 21 bases. The CDR3 is 14 residues long. CDR3 DNA: TGCAGCGTCACGCGTAACAGTGGGGGAGGCGAGCAGTACTTC. Translation gives CSVTRNSGGGEQYF.

The chain links TRBV5-6 to TRBJ2-3; D possibly corresponds to TRBD2 (6 bases). The CDR3 contains 15 residues. Trimming stripped 1 base from V and 6 bases from J, with 15 bases between. CDR1 is SGHDT, CDR2 YYEEEE, per germline. As DNA, the CDR3 is TGTGCCAGCAGCTTGTTCGGGGGAGGAGGGGATACGCAGTATTTT. Its translation: CASSLFGGGGDTQYF. Filled out from reference TRBV5-6 and TRBJ2-3, the complete variable domain reads DAGVTQSPTHLIKTRGQQVTLRCSPKSGHDTVSWYQQALGQGPQFIFQYYEEEERQRGNFPDRFSGHQFPNYSSELNVNALLLGDSALYLCASSLFGGGGDTQYFGPGTRLTVL.

V is TRBV21-1 and J is TRBJ2-3. TRBV21-1 is assigned pseudogene status. CDR3 length equals 12 residues. The CDR3, as DNA: TGTGCCAGCAGCAATGCTTCAGATACGCAGTATTTT. Translation gives CASSNASDTQYF.

This clonotype was picked up a small number of times. The chain has TRBV2 and TRBJ2-7; TRBD2 aligns across 9 bases. J lost 4 bases, V lost 3 bases, and 10 bases had no gene match. Germline V CDR1 and CDR2: SNHLY, FYNNEI. CDR3 length: 16 residues. The CDR3 bases are TGTGCCAGCAGTGAGGTTAGAAGCGGGAGGACTTACGAGCAGTACTTC. Translated: CASSEVRSGRTYEQYF.